A single sample gave rise to the 15 T cell receptor beta chains below, sequenced in a study of beta chain features in type 1 diabetes. Expressed TCRB transcripts were sequenced because the entire RNA isolate underwent reverse transcription. Clones were read by immunoSEQ multiplex PCR, and TCRdb kept only the in-frame ones, dropping some. This sample has around 400,000 clones, with about 14% found just once. Sequenced material: naive CD4+ T cells from blood. Receptors were obtained from a woman aged 18-29 years in good health.

This clone was picked up a small number of times. The chain is built from TRBV28 and TRBJ2-5, with 7 positions matching TRBD1. The CDR3 runs 13 residues. Germline V gene sequence: CDR1 MDHEN, CDR2 SYDVKM. The V segment lost 4 bases and the J segment 5 bases; nucleotides outside the gene matches: 4. As DNA, the CDR3 is TGTGCCAGCAGTTCGGGGACAGACGAGACCCAGTACTTC. Residues: CASSSGTDETQYF.

The rearrangement links TRBV2 to TRBJ2-3, with a possible D match to TRBD2 (5 bases). CDR1 and CDR2 (germline): SNHLY, FYNNEI. V was trimmed by 5 bases and J by 0 bases, leaving 9 bases between them. The CDR3 runs 14 residues. The CDR3, as DNA: TGTGCCAGCAGTCCCGGGATTAGCACAGATACGCAGTATTTT. It encodes CASSPGISTDTQYF.

Only a few counts were recorded for this clone. The V and J genes are TRBV30 and TRBJ2-1, with TRBD2 matching over 11 bases. V was pared by 0 bases and J by 10 bases, with 8 bases of the junction left unmatched. CDR3 length: 15 residues. The germline gives CDR1 GTSNPN, CDR2 SVGIG (reference sequence). For the CDR3, the DNA is TGTGCCTGGAGTGTAAAACTAGCGGGAGTAGAGGAGCAGTTCTTC. Encoded protein: CAWSVKLAGVEEQFF.

The chain is built from TRBV19 and TRBJ2-6; 11 nucleotides line up with TRBD2. CDR3 length equals 18 residues. The V segment lost 6 bases and the J segment 0 bases; nucleotides outside the gene matches: 7. Germline V gives CDR1 LNHDA, CDR2 SQIVND (reference sequence). CDR3 DNA: TGTGCCAGTAGGCCCGGGACTAGCGGTAACTCTGGGGCCAACGTCCTGACTTTC. Its protein product is CASRPGTSGNSGANVLTF.

This clone turned up a few times. This chain uses TRBV20-1 with TRBJ1-2; perhaps TRBD1 as D (5 bases). Looked up from germline, CDR1 is DFQATT and CDR2 is SNEGSKA (reference sequence). The CDR3 spans 11 residues. In nucleotides, the CDR3 is TGCGGCGGACGGGGACTAGGGGGCTACACCTTC. This sequence encodes CGGRGLGGYTF.

This chain connects TRBV7-9 to TRBJ2-3; D might be TRBD1 (5 bases). CDR3 size: 15 residues. Germline CDR1 is SEHNR and CDR2 is FQNEAQ (reference sequence). The V gene lost 5 bases and the J gene lost 0 bases, with 12 bases spanning the gap. Written as DNA, the CDR3 is TGTGCCAGCAGCCCAGGGTCGACTAGCACAGATACGCAGTATTTT. Translated: CASSPGSTSTDTQYF. Full variable domain (remainder filled in from reference TRBV7-9 and TRBJ2-3): DTGVSQNPRHKITKRGQNVTFRCDPISEHNRLYWYRQTLGQGPEFLTYFQNEAQLEKSRLLSDRFSAERPKGSFSTLEIQRTEQGDSAMYLCASSPGSTSTDTQYFGPGTRLTVL.

The gene calls are TRBV15 and TRBJ2-1; maybe TRBD2 (5 bases). The CDR3 length is 12 residues. Germline CDR1 and CDR2: LNHNV and YYDKDF (reference sequence). Trimming pared 8 bases from V and 7 bases from J, leaving 12 bases between. The chain's CDR3 is CATSRRWNEQFF. CDR3 DNA: TGTGCCACCTCCCGGAGGTGGAATGAGCAGTTCTTC.

This rearrangement joins TRBV9 to TRBJ1-1; maybe TRBD1 (6 bases). The CDR3 contains 14 residues. CDR1 and CDR2 from the germline V gene are SGDLS and YYNGEE. V was pared by 0 bases and J by 5 bases, with 11 bases between. CDR3 bases: TGTGCCAGCAGCGTAGCTGTCAGGGGAACTGAAGCTTTCTTT. This encodes CASSVAVRGTEAFF.

This clone has more than one count but fewer than ten. The rearrangement uses TRBV29-1 and TRBJ1-1, with D perhaps matching TRBD1 (6 bases). This CDR3 is built from 14 residues. Germline assignment: CDR1 SQVTM and CDR2 ANQGSEA. V lost 7 bases to trimming and J lost 0 bases, with 15 bases between them. CDR3 loop: CSAQNRVLNTEAFF. Written as DNA, the CDR3 is TGCAGCGCCCAGAACAGGGTGCTGAACACTGAAGCTTTCTTT. The variable domain in full, with the rest retrieved from reference TRBV29-1 and TRBJ1-1, is SAVISQKPSRDICQRGTSLTIQCQVDSQVTMMFWYRQQPGQSLTLIATANQGSEATYESGFVIDKFPISRPNLTFSTLTVSNMSPEDSSIYLCSAQNRVLNTEAFFGQGTRLTVV.

V gene TRBV4-3 combines with J gene TRBJ2-3, with TRBD1 matching over 8 bases. The CDR3 consists of 19 residues. V shed 4 bases and J 4 bases; nucleotides not matched to a gene: 19. Germline CDR1 LGHNA, CDR2 YSLEER. The CDR3 loop is CASSRAPPRTGQLADTQYF. The CDR3 nucleotides read TGCGCCAGCAGCCGCGCACCCCCCAGGACAGGGCAATTAGCAGATACGCAGTATTTT.

This clone showed up just a few times. The V gene is TRBV2, the J gene TRBJ2-5; weak D call: TRBD1 (5 bases). The CDR3 is made up of 14 amino acids. The ends were cut back, 2 bases at V and 4 bases at J, with 11 bases in the middle. Germline V gene sequence: CDR1 SNHLY, CDR2 FYNNEI. The CDR3 bases are TGTGCCAGCAGTGAACTGTGGGGCGGAGAGACCCAGTACTTC. This sequence encodes CASSELWGGETQYF.

The chain has TRBV7-9 and TRBJ2-1; the D gene is possibly TRBD1 (5 bases). Germline V gene data show CDR1 as SEHNR and CDR2 as FQNEAQ (reference sequence). CDR3 length: 15 amino acids. The ends were cut back, 5 bases at V and 0 bases at J, with 11 bases in the middle. This chain's CDR3 is CASSQDTSSYNEQFF. The CDR3 bases are TGTGCCAGCAGCCAGGACACGAGCTCCTACAATGAGCAGTTCTTC.

This clone was seen more than once but under ten times. The rearrangement links TRBV27 to TRBJ2-1; 8 bases fit TRBD1. Trimming removed 6 bases from V and 4 bases from J; junction bases left unmatched: 11. The CDR3 has 16 amino acids. The germline gives CDR1 MNHEY, CDR2 SMNVEV (reference sequence). The DNA of the CDR3 is TGTGCCAGCAGCGACCTCGGGACAGGTTCGTACAATGAGCAGTTCTTC. Residues: CASSDLGTGSYNEQFF.

The rearrangement links TRBV19 to TRBJ2-1, with 10 nucleotides matching TRBD1. The CDR3 runs 18 residues. CDR1 and CDR2 (germline): LNHDA, SQIVND (reference sequence). V shed 3 bases, J shed 10 bases, and the junction held 18 bases outside the gene matches. Written as DNA, the CDR3 is TGTGCCAGTAGTATCCTCTTAACCGGGACAGGGGAATCGGGAGAGCAGTTCTTC. Translating it yields CASSILLTGTGESGEQFF.

V gene TRBV28 combines with J gene TRBJ1-1; 7 nucleotides agree with TRBD1. The V gene's germline CDR1 is MDHEN and CDR2 SYDVKM. V dropped 5 bases and J dropped 7; count of bases not matched to a gene: 1. CDR3 length: 11 amino acids. The CDR3 DNA reads as TGTGCCAGCAGTCGACAGGGTGAAGCTTTCTTT. Residues: CASSRQGEAFF.